One sample yielded the 22 T cell receptor beta chains listed below, sequenced in a study of blood T cell repertoires in COVID-19. Produced via immunoSEQ multiplex PCR; TCRdb's table is partial and in-frame only. The sample lists 290,000 or so clones, about 85% seen once, with less than 2.5% in the top ten. The sample was peripheral blood. The source is a man aged 18 to 30 with active or convalescent COVID-19.

The rearrangement joins TRBV5-1 to TRBJ2-3; TRBD1 matches at 7 bases. This CDR3 is built from 14 residues. CDR1 and CDR2 (germline): SGHRS, YFSETQ. J gave up 2 bases and V 2 bases, and 2 bases lay outside the gene matches. CDR3 bases: TGCGCCAGCAGCTTCGGGACAGTCACAGATACGCAGTATTTT. Translated, it gives CASSFGTVTDTQYF.

The V call is TRBV13, the J call TRBJ2-1; D uncertain. The CDR3 spans 12 residues. Looked up from germline, CDR1 is PRHDT and CDR2 is FYEKMQ (reference sequence). Trimming removed 5 bases at V and 8 bases at J, with 10 bases between. For the CDR3, the DNA is TGTGCCAGCAGCGCCGGTACCGATGAGCAGTTCTTC. This translates into CASSAGTDEQFF.

This chain uses TRBV5-1 with TRBJ1-5; D is uncertain. The CDR3 loop spans 14 amino acids. The V end lost 0 bases, the J end lost 5 bases, and 9 bases lay between the germline ends. Germline values: CDR1 SGHRS, CDR2 YFSETQ. CDR3 loop: CASSLEAPDQPQHF. The CDR3 bases are TGCGCCAGCAGCTTGGAAGCACCCGATCAGCCCCAGCATTTT.

The chain employs TRBV27 and TRBJ2-7, with D possibly being TRBD1 (6 bases). Germline CDR1 is MNHEY and CDR2 is SMNVEV (reference sequence). Trimming took 5 bases from V and 4 from J, leaving 12 bases between them. CDR3 length equals 13 residues. CDR3 DNA: TGTGCCAGCAGTCGTTCAGGGGAGTACGAGCAGTACTTC. Its translation: CASSRSGEYEQYF.

The rearrangement uses TRBV19 and TRBJ2-7, with a possible D match to TRBD1 (6 bases). The CDR3 runs 13 residues. The V gene's germline CDR1 is LNHDA and CDR2 SQIVND (reference sequence). V was cut by 5 bases and J by 3 bases, with 11 bases left in between. This CDR3 reads CASSYTTGYEQYF. The CDR3 bases are TGTGCCAGTAGTTATACGACAGGCTACGAGCAGTACTTC.

The chain links TRBV24-1 to TRBJ2-5; unclear D gene. The ends were cut back, 1 base at V and 0 bases at J, with 11 bases in the middle. Germline values: CDR1 KGHDR, CDR2 SFDVKD. The CDR3 has 16 residues. The CDR3 DNA reads as TGTGCCACCAGTGATTTATCTGTAGCAAACCAAGAGACCCAGTACTTC. Translation: CATSDLSVANQETQYF.

The gene calls are TRBV9 and TRBJ1-1; 9 nucleotides agree with TRBD1. Germline lookup yields CDR1 SGDLS and CDR2 YYNGEE. With 3 bases clipped from V and 3 bases from J, the junction kept 3 bases outside the gene matches. This CDR3 region has 14 residues. CDR3 amino acids: CASSARTGDTEAFF. DNA of the CDR3: TGTGCCAGCAGCGCTCGGACAGGGGACACTGAAGCTTTCTTT.

The count of this clone is one. CDR3 in amino acids: CASSGGGYSYNEQFF. CDR3 bases: TGCGCCAGCAGTGGCGGTGGATATTCCTACAATGAGCAGTTCTTC. This chain links TRBV10-1 with TRBJ2-1; D is ambiguous. This CDR3 comprises 15 residues. V lost 4 bases and J 1 base, leaving 11 bases between the germline ends. CDR1 is WNHNN, CDR2 SYGVQD, per germline (reference sequence).

This clone came up a few times. The CDR3 coding sequence is TGTGCCAGCAGCTTAGGAAAAGGGACTTCCAACTATGGCTACACCTTC. It is translated as CASSLGKGTSNYGYTF. The V gene is TRBV7-2, the J gene TRBJ1-2; possibly TRBD1 for D (5 bases). Germline V gene sequence: CDR1 SGHTA, CDR2 FQGNSA. The CDR3 extends over 16 amino acids. Trimming removed 1 base at V and 2 bases at J, with 14 bases between.

The chain uses TRBV5-5 and TRBJ2-7; 10 positions agree with TRBD2. CDR1 and CDR2 from the germline V gene are SGHKS and YYEKEE (reference sequence). The ends lost 3 bases at V and 6 bases at J; junction bases unmatched: 24. This CDR3 is 20 amino acids long. In nucleotides, the CDR3 is TGTGCCAGCAGCTGGAAGGGCCTAGCGGGAGTCGGTTTATACGACTCCGAGCAGTACTTC. Its protein is CASSWKGLAGVGLYDSEQYF.

The CDR3 DNA reads TGTGCCAGCAGACCCGCGGGGGCGAGCAATCAGCCCCAGCATTTT. Encoded protein: CASRPAGASNQPQHF. The V and J genes are TRBV28 and TRBJ1-5, with D maybe TRBD1 (6 bases). The germline V and J ends were trimmed by 6 bases and 1 base, with 13 bases remaining between them. The CDR3 runs 15 residues. CDR1 is MDHEN and CDR2 is SYDVKM in the germline V gene.

The genes are TRBV5-1 and TRBJ1-2; no reliable D call. CDR1 SGHRS and CDR2 YFSETQ come from the germline V gene. V shed 0 bases and J shed 10 bases, with 13 bases lying between them. There are 13 residues in the CDR3. CDR3 sequence: CASSLGRLEDYTF. The DNA for the CDR3 is TGCGCCAGCAGCTTGGGCAGGCTGGAAGACTACACCTTC.

The chain has TRBV11-1 and TRBJ2-3; 13 bases agree with TRBD2. The germline V gene has CDR1 SGHAT and CDR2 FQDESV (reference sequence). Losses at the gene ends were 6 bases for V and 6 bases for J; bases not matched to a gene: 6. This CDR3 contains 15 residues. This CDR3 reads CASRWTSGSADTQYF. The CDR3 DNA reads TGTGCCAGCAGGTGGACTAGCGGGAGCGCGGATACGCAGTATTTT.

The chain uses TRBV24-1 and TRBJ2-5; 8 nucleotides line up with TRBD1. The CDR3 is made up of 17 amino acids. The ends lost 4 bases at V and 5 bases at J; junction bases unmatched: 14. CDR1 KGHDR and CDR2 SFDVKD come from the germline V gene. The CDR3: CATSDPSQGAAGETQYF. In DNA form, the CDR3 reads TGTGCCACCAGTGACCCAAGTCAGGGGGCGGCCGGGGAGACCCAGTACTTC.

This clone was picked up one time. CDR3 nucleotide sequence: TGCAGTGTAAGGGAGGAGGACACCATATATTTT. Amino acids: CSVREEDTIYF. The V call is TRBV20-1, the J call TRBJ1-3; D is unclear. V shed 7 bases and J shed 8 bases, with 12 bases lying between them. The CDR3 has 11 amino acids. Germline CDR1 and CDR2: DFQATT and SNEGSKA (reference sequence).

The chain uses TRBV7-9 and TRBJ2-1, with 11 nucleotides matching TRBD2. Unmatched junction bases numbered 8, after V lost 5 bases and J lost 8 bases. CDR3 size: 15 residues. Germline assignment: CDR1 SEHNR and CDR2 FQNEAQ (reference sequence). This CDR3 reads CASSPVNSGRDEQFF. CDR3 bases: TGTGCCAGCAGCCCCGTCAATAGCGGGAGGGATGAGCAGTTCTTC.

The J gene is TRBJ1-1, the V gene TRBV6-2 or TRBV6-3; 10 bases map to TRBD1. Per the germline V gene, CDR1 is MNHEY and CDR2 is SVGEGT. The CDR3 consists of 15 residues. J lost 4 bases, V lost 4 bases, and 6 bases had no gene match. The CDR3 sequence: CASSLWGTGVTEAFF. CDR3 coding DNA: TGTGCCAGCAGTTTATGGGGGACAGGGGTCACTGAAGCTTTCTTT.

The chain combines TRBV3-1 (or the pseudogene TRBV3-2) with TRBJ2-2; D possibly corresponds to TRBD1 (6 bases). The CDR3 is 13 amino acids. Trimming cost V 11 bases and J 0 bases, with 10 bases left between them. CDR1 and CDR2 (germline): LGHDT, YNNKEL (reference sequence). The CDR3 nucleotides read TGTGCCGGACAGAGTCCGAACACCGGGGAGCTGTTTTTT. This sequence encodes CAGQSPNTGELFF.

The rearrangement uses TRBV5-1 and TRBJ2-7; TRBD2 matches at 7 bases. J lost 4 bases, V lost 7 bases, and 14 bases had no gene match. Germline loops: CDR1 SGHRS, CDR2 YFSETQ. CDR3 size: 15 residues. Here the CDR3 reads CASSSFGGSQYEQYF. The DNA of the CDR3 is TGCGCCAGCTCCTCATTCGGCGGGAGTCAGTACGAGCAGTACTTC.

Written as DNA, the CDR3 is TGTGCCAGCAGCTGGGGGACAGGGCGCAATCAGCCCCAGCATTTT. Residues: CASSWGTGRNQPQHF. This chain uses TRBV5-8 with TRBJ1-5, with 9 bases lining up with TRBD1. The V segment lost 3 bases and the J segment 2 bases; nucleotides outside the gene matches: 3. The CDR3 has 15 amino acids. Germline-derived CDR1 and CDR2 are SGHTS and YDEGEE. The whole variable domain, filled in from reference TRBV5-8 and TRBJ1-5, reads EAGVTQSPTHLIKTRGQQATLRCSPISGHTSVYWYQQALGLGLQFLLWYDEGEERNRGNFPPRFSGRQFPNYSSELNVNALELEDSALYLCASSWGTGRNQPQHFGDGTRLSIL.

CDR3: CASSYRENYEQYF. CDR3 in DNA: TGTGCCAGTAGCTACAGGGAAAATTACGAGCAGTACTTC. This chain connects TRBV19 to TRBJ2-7, with a possible D match to TRBD1 (6 bases). Germline V CDR1 and CDR2: LNHDA, SQIVND (reference sequence). The CDR3 has 13 residues. V shed 6 bases and J shed 4 bases, with 13 bases lying between them.

CDR3 coding DNA: TGTGCCAGCAGTTCCTCCCCCCGTAGGGGTGGCGGCTACACCTTC. Translation: CASSSSPRRGGGYTF. The J gene is TRBJ1-2, the V gene TRBV27, with D perhaps matching TRBD1 (5 bases). The CDR3 runs to 15 residues. Per the germline V gene, CDR1 is MNHEY and CDR2 is SMNVEV (reference sequence). Trimming stripped 4 bases from V and 8 bases from J, with 20 bases between.